Described below is a single T cell receptor (beta chain) sequence and its context. Its specificity is not known. One junction end does not reproduce the germline sequence, and a read error may be involved. No cell sorting was done before RNA was extracted from the tissue. This non-tumor lung sample came from over 3 cm beyond the tumor edge. The sample originates from a study of tumor and adjacent non-tumor tissue in lung cancer. Looking at the study overall: There were 11 to 13 adenocarcinoma, 2 squamous cell carcinoma and 1 small cell lung cancer cases. On average, productive TCRbeta reads reached 4 million to 4.5 million per sample.

General study results and limits: Tumor tissue had significantly higher TCR diversity than normal lung.

Three rounds of nested PCR, following a modified ARM-PCR protocol, produced the TCRbeta library. TCRdb fed the multiplex PCR reads into MiXCR, producing one record per CDR3 protein. Of about 86,000 distinct CDR3 sequences in the sample, more than 65% were seen once. The length of the CDR3 is 17 residues. CDR1 and CDR2 (germline): SNHLY, FYNNEI. The chain recombines TRBV2 with TRBJ2-6, with a possible D match to TRBD1 (6 bases). Sequencing input: distant non-tumor lung tissue. The receptor's source is a woman in her forties or fifties with non-small cell lung cancer. This chain's CDR3 is CASSPRGELSEANILTF. In DNA form, the CDR3 reads TGTGCCAGCAGCCCCAGGGGCGAGCTCTCTGAGGCCAACATCCTGACTTTC. Together with reference TRBV2 and TRBJ2-6, the CDR3 gives the full variable domain: EPEVTQTPSHQVTQMGQEVILRCVPISNHLYFYWYRQILGQKVEFLVSFYNNEISEKSEIFDDQFSVERPDGSNFTLKIRSTKLEDSAMYFCASSPRGELSEANILTFGAGSRLTVL.